This TCR beta chain was identified during a study of cytomegalovirus exposure and HLA in healthy donors (dated by TCRdb to the late 2010s). Study-level background: According to an earlier analysis of around 600 of the donors, 150 million to 200 million T cells yielded approximately 120 million unique TCR beta sequences and 276 Gb of sequence data. Donor age, sex, ethnicity and CMV serostatus were collected together with the repertoire data. Roughly 5 DR-DQ haplotypes were handled as single units for association and clustering because linkage in the cohort was strong. Using immunosequencing, the study profiled T cell repertoires from roughly 650 subjects and related those repertoires to cytomegalovirus serostatus. The number of typed donors differed by locus: about 620-640 for A, B, C, DRB1 and DQB1; about 520 for DQA1; over 600 for DPA1; and around 470 for DPB1. A later genetic analysis used genome-wide SNP genotypes for about 60% of the 666 donors, treating that subset as a discovery cohort. A later analysis re-analyzed previously published TCR beta repertoires from about 600 donors and added high-resolution HLA genotyping to study TCR occurrence patterns. Along with the approximately 670-subject first cohort, a separate validation cohort of over a hundred different subjects was used. Rather than drawing on any new phenotypic data, the later analysis identified candidate immune exposures from TCR beta sequences and the way those sequences occurred across donors. The aim of the study was to test whether cataloging public T cell receptors could identify signatures of past pathogen exposure. In an earlier analysis of roughly 580 of the donors, high-throughput TCR beta sequencing was used to judge whether each TCR beta V gene segment behaved as functional or pseudogenic. All discovery cohort repertoires had been generated on a single sequencing platform. Of the 350 to 450 genotyped donors, less than 90% were placed in the genetic ancestry cluster associated with self-reported Caucasian donors. Class I and class II HLA loci were covered by the typing at four-digit resolution. Among 300 to 500 genotyped donors of the cohort, an average of approximately 220,000 unique TCR beta nucleotide sequences was sequenced per donor, of which 15% to 20% were non-productive. Approximately 300 gigabases of sequencing data and around 85 million unique TCR sequences made up an early release that covered 640 HLA-typed donors. To predict cytomegalovirus infection status, the study combined high-throughput TCR immunosequencing, statistical association of individual TCRs with disease status, and machine learning.

Study-level results and caveats: According to a later genetic analysis, donors in an Asian-associated ancestry cluster had fewer N-insertions in productive TCRs than the approximately 650-donor mean. In a later analysis, TCR association rates were found to vary across HLA loci, with the most associated TCRs seen for DRB1 alleles and the fewest for HLA-C alleles. In a later analysis, most CMV-associated TCR beta chains were found to appear HLA-restricted, with HLA associations seemingly driven largely by CMV exposure. A later genetic analysis associated a missense DCLRE1C variant with V-gene and J-gene trimming of TCR beta chains, and an independent cohort replicated the association. A cluster of highly shared sequence variants was judged likely to be a technical artifact of the sequencing pipeline. The 87-base-pair reads could not distinguish some IMGT-functional V segments, including TRBV6-2 and TRBV6-3, so those segments were excluded. Linkage disequilibrium might explain the correlated functional status among segregating V segments, but an unknown experimental factor could not be excluded. A few of the identified cytomegalovirus-associated TCR beta chains were confirmed in vitro to be specific for cytomegalovirus antigens. HLA typing was unavailable for some donors at each locus, so association tests used only the typed subset. Immune exposure information for the cohort was limited to CMV serostatus. Roughly uniform sequencing depth across donors was assumed in presence/absence analyses, although this assumption may not hold. A total of 164 TCR beta chains were listed by the study as associated with cytomegalovirus. Because counts were too low, roughly 17 rarely observed V segments, including chromosome 9 orphons, were left out of the earlier analysis of 587 of the donors. In a later analysis, several top co-occurrence clusters were reported to appear linked to parvovirus B19, influenza, CMV and Epstein-Barr virus. The authors suggested that the approach could potentially be generalized to other disease states and immunological phenotypes. While some public TCRs were present in many individuals, most TCR sequences turned up only very rarely across donors. When HLA alleles, especially DR and DQ, strongly co-occurred, TCR associations were difficult to assign to individual alleles. A further reported finding was that TCR beta sequences accurately predicted the HLA-A and HLA-B alleles for most subjects in the first cohort. Compared with equally common non-associated chains, HLA-associated TCR beta chains in a later analysis were more clonally expanded and had lower generation probabilities. This cohort had only TCR beta chains sequenced, and the lack of alpha or paired-chain data limited which features could be detected. In an earlier analysis of around 500 of the donors, most TCR beta V segments appeared in productive rearrangements about 87% or about 30% of the time, broadly matching IMGT annotations. In both the original and validation cohorts, the classifier was reported to diagnose cytomegalovirus status with high specificity and sensitivity. At a false discovery rate of 0.05, a later analysis linked 15,000 to 20,000 TCR beta sequences to specific HLA alleles.

The cohort was made up of approximately 700 healthy bone marrow donors. All cohort members were sampled while nominally healthy, although unrecorded immune exposures were likely present. The donor tested CMV seronegative and was one of the 352 seronegative cohort members. A peripheral blood sample was provided by each donor, and peripheral blood mononuclear cells were used for TCR beta sequencing. The Qiagen DNeasy Blood Extraction Kit was used to extract genomic DNA from the blood cell samples. Remarks on this clone: Its recognized antigen is unknown. No clone much larger than this one lies a single base away; base qualities are absent.

The germline V gene specifies SNHLY as CDR1 and FYNNEI as CDR2. Its CDR3 holds 15 amino acids, cysteine through phenylalanine. The entry retains the CDR3 DNA only, 45 bases that are in frame from base 1. Trimming removed 4 bases from V and 3 bases from J, leaving 15 bases between the germline ends. Library preparation used the immunoSEQ multiplex PCR assay. The multiplex PCR relied on a mix of 60 forward primers for TCR Vbeta segments and 13 reverse primers for TCR Jbeta segments. Amplification of the CDR3 region of rearranged TCR beta genes was performed with a multiplex PCR assay on genomic DNA. The amplified TCR beta libraries were sequenced on the Illumina HiSeq System as 87-base-pair reads. In the paper's pipeline: A later analysis tallied 75 million to 95 million unique TCR beta chains across the approximately 670 repertoires, and some 12 million of those chains were shared by two or more donors. A nearest-neighbor algorithm error-corrected the raw reads and collapsed the reads into unique sequences, merging closely related sequences to remove PCR and sequencing errors. Alignment of CDR3 sequences to IMGT reference sequences was used to assign V, D and J gene segments. Each retained sequence needed at least a six-nucleotide match to both a V gene segment and a J gene segment. Rearrangements were called productive when the CDR3 lacked stop codons and stayed in frame with V and J; all others were non-productive. Following IMGT convention, CDR3 was defined as the stretch from the second conserved V-encoded cysteine to the conserved J-encoded phenylalanine. Sequences without an unambiguous match to a single V gene segment were excluded from the earlier analysis of about 600 of the donors. An earlier analysis of 450 to 650 of the donors called V segments functional above 56.7% productive rearrangements and segregating when the between-donor standard deviation exceeded 5%. A statistical classification framework was developed to diagnose cytomegalovirus status using the catalog of TCR beta chain sequences. In a later analysis, TCR nucleotide sequences were compared against IMGT/GENE-DB human TR gene sequences so that V and J genes could be assigned. The TCRdist pipeline was used in a later analysis to assign CDR3 sequences and most-parsimonious VDJ recombination scenarios. In a later analysis, each TCR beta chain was defined by its CDR3 amino acid sequence together with its V-gene family, and reads without a unique V-gene family were excluded. As a way to deal with suspected cross-contamination and a sequencing artifact, a later analysis dropped nearly 600 nucleotide sequences that were highly shared and had low generation probability. In a later analysis, a clonal expansion index was calculated for each public chain from normalized within-repertoire ranks of inferred template counts. In a later analysis, generation probabilities were computed using a VDJ recombination model fitted to out-of-frame rearrangements, and the results were checked against IGoR. In a later analysis, hypergeometric tests were used to score TCR-TCR, TCR-HLA and TCR-CMV co-occurrence, with a repertoire-size bias correction applied to TCR pairs. To estimate false discovery rates, a later analysis permuted the HLA or CMV assignments 20 times. In a later analysis, co-occurring TCRs were grouped using DBSCAN, and TCRdist sequence similarity was added for clustering within HLA-allele-positive subsets. Co-occurrence clustering excluded repertoires with fewer than 30,000 or more than 120,000 public chains, plus five with anomalous nucleotide sharing. This is the immuneACCESS table as TCRdb keeps it, with only in-frame sequences that have V and J called. A part of the clones is gone; compared with another copy, unresolved V genes explain less than half, and the rest is unexplained. That table gives V, J and clone size, and the DNA gave D and trimming. The sample table lists over 110,000 clones, more than 75% of them with a count of one. The ten largest clones add up to around 3% of the sample.

The receptor comes from a female donor in good health and CMV-seronegative. The chain joins TRBV2 to TRBJ1-2; a weak D assignment points to TRBD1 (5 bases agree). The sequencing input was PBMCs. The nucleotide sequence is given as TGTGCCAGCAGTGCTGGGGGGGTGATTGACTATGGCTACACCTTC. This yields the protein CASSAGGVIDYGYTF.